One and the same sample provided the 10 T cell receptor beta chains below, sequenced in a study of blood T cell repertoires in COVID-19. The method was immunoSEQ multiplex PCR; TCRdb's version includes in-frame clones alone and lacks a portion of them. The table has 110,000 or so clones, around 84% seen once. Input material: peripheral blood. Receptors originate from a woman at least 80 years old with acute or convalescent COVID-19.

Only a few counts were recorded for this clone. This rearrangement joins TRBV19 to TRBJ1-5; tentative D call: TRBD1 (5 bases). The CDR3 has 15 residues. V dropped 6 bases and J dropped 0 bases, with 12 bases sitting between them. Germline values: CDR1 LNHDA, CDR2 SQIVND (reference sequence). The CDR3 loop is CASRYQTASNQPQHF. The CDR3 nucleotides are TGTGCCAGTAGATACCAGACAGCTAGCAATCAGCCCCAGCATTTT.

Here the CDR3 reads CASSLGGLAGAETQYF. DNA for the CDR3: TGTGCCAGCAGCTTGGGGGGACTAGCGGGTGCAGAGACCCAGTACTTC. V is TRBV7-7 and J is TRBJ2-5; 12 nucleotides align to TRBD2. The germline V gene has CDR1 SSHAT and CDR2 FNYEAQ (reference sequence). The CDR3 consists of 16 residues. Trimming at V came to 3 bases and at J to 4 bases, leaving 6 bases not matched to a gene. The full variable domain, in which reference TRBV7-7 and TRBJ2-5 provide the parts outside the CDR3, is GAGVSQSPRYKVTKRGQDVTLRCDPISSHATLYWYQQALGQGPEFLTYFNYEAQPDKSGLPSDRFSAERPEGSISTLTIQRTEQRDSAMYRCASSLGGLAGAETQYFGPGTRLLVL.

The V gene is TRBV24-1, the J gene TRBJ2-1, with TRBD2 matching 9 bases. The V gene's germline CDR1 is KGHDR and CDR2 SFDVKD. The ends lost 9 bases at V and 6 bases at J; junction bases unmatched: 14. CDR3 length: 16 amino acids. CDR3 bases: TGTGCCACCGCACCTCTATCAGCGGGAGGCCTCAATGAGCAGTTCTTC. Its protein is CATAPLSAGGLNEQFF.

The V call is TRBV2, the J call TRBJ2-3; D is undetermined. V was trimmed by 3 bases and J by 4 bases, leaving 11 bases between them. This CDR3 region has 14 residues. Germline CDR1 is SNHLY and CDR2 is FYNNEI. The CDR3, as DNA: TGTGCCAGCAGTGATGAGCGAGTACCAGATACGCAGTATTTT. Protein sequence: CASSDERVPDTQYF.

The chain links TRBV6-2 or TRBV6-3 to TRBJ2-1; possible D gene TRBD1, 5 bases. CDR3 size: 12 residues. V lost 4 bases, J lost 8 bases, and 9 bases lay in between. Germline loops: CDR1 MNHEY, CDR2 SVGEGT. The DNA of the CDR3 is TGTGCCAGCAGTTTCAGGGAATATGAGCAGTTCTTC. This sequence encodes CASSFREYEQFF.

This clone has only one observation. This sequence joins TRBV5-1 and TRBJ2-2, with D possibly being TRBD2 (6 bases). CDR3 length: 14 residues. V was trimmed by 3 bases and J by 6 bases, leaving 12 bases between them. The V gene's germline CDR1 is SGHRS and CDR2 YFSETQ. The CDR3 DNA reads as TGCGCCAGCAGCTATTCGGGAGTATCCGGGGAGCTGTTTTTT. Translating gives CASSYSGVSGELFF.

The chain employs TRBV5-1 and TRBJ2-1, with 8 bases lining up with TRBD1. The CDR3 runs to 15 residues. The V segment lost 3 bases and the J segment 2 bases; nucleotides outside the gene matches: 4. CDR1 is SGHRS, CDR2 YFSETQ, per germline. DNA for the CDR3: TGCGCCAGCAGCTCCGGGACAGGTACCTACAATGAGCAGTTCTTC. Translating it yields CASSSGTGTYNEQFF.

CDR3 loop: CASIGRVGEKLFF. The CDR3 DNA reads TGTGCCAGCATCGGGAGGGTAGGGGAAAAACTGTTTTTT. V usage is TRBV25-1 and J usage is TRBJ1-4; D gene unclear. The germline V gene has CDR1 MGHDK and CDR2 SYGVNS. There are 13 residues in the CDR3. The V and J ends lost 7 bases and 8 bases respectively, with 14 bases between them.

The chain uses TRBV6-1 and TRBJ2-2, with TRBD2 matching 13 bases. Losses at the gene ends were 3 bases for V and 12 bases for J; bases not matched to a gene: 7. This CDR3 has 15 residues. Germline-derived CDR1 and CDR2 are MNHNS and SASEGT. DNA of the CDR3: TGTGCCAGCAGTGACGGGACTAGCGGGACCAGGAAGCTGTTTTTT. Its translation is CASSDGTSGTRKLFF.

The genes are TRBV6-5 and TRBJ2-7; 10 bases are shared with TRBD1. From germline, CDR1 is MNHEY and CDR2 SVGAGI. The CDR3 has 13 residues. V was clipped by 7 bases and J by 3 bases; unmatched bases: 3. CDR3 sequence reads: CASNRDRGYEQYF. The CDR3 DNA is TGTGCCAGCAATCGGGACAGGGGCTACGAGCAGTACTTC.